The source of this T cell receptor (beta chain) is a study of cytomegalovirus exposure and HLA in healthy donors. In the study overall: A data release that came early held 75 million to 85 million unique TCRs from HLA-typed donors. Overall study results and limits: The classifier was said to identify cytomegalovirus status with high specificity and sensitivity. The authors enumerated 150 to 200 TCR beta chains as linked to cytomegalovirus.

PCR primers comprised 60 Vbeta and 13 Jbeta primers. Sequencing was performed with immunoSEQ multiplex PCR; in TCRdb, only in-frame clones are kept and a portion is missing. The sample shows some 90,000 clones, approximately 64% of them seen only once. Germline CDR1 is LGHNA and CDR2 is YSLEER. Germline trimming cut 5 bases from V and 4 bases from J; bases unmatched to any gene: 5. There are 16 residues in the CDR3. Regarding this clone: Its antigen is not identified.

The chain is built from TRBV4-3 and TRBJ2-1; 13 nucleotides line up with TRBD2. Source material: PBMCs. The receptor was derived from a boy aged 10-17 years in good health and CMV-seropositive. The DNA for the CDR3 is TGCGCCAGCAGCGCACGACTAGCGGGGGGTTACAATGAGCAGTTCTTC. Its translation is CASSARLAGGYNEQFF.